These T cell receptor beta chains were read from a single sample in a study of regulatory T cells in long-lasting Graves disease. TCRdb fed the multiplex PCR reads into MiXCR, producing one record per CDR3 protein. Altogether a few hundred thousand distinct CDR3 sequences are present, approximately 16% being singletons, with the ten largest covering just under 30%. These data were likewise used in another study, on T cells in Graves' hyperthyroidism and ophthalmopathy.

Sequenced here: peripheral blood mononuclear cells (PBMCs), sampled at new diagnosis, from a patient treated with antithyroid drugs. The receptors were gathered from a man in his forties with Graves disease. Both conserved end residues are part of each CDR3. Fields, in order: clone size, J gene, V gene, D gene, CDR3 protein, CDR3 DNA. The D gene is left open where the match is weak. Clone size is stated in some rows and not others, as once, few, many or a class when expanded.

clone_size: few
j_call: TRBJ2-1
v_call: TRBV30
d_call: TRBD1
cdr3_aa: CAWSRDRGWNEQFF
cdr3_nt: TGTGCCTGGAGCCGGGACAGGGGATGGAATGAGCAGTTCTTC

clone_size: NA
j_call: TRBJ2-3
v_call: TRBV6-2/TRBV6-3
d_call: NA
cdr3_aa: CASSYWDGGPDTQYF
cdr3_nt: TGTGCCAGCAGTTACTGGGACGGGGGGCCAGATACGCAGTATTTT

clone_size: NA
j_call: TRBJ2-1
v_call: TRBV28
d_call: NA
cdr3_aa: CASSFLGALLYNEQFF
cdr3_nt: TGTGCCAGCAGTTTTTTAGGGGCCCTACTTTACAATGAGCAGTTCTTC

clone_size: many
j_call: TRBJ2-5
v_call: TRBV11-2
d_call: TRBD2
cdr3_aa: CASSFLPSGETQYF
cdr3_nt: TGTGCCAGCAGCTTTTTGCCTAGCGGAGAGACCCAGTACTTC

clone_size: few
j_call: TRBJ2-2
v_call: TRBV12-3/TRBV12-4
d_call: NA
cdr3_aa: CASSNPARELFF
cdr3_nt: TGTGCCAGCAGTAACCCCGCCAGGGAGCTGTTTTTT

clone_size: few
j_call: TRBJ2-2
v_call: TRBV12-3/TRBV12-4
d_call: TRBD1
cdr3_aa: CASILRWTGGNTGELFF
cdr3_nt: TGTGCCAGCATCCTTAGGTGGACAGGGGGGAACACCGGGGAGCTGTTTTTT

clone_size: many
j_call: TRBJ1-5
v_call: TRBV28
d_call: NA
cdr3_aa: CASSPLGHMDQPQHF
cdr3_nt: TGTGCCAGCAGTCCCCTGGGGCACATGGATCAGCCCCAGCATTTT

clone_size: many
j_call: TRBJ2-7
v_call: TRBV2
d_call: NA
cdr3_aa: CASTRSGYEQYF
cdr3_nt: TGTGCCAGCACTCGGAGCGGGTACGAGCAGTACTTC

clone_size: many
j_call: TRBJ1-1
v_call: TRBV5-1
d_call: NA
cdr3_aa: CASSSLYGGNTEAFF
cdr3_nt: TGCGCCAGCAGCTCGCTTTACGGGGGGAACACTGAAGCTTTCTTT

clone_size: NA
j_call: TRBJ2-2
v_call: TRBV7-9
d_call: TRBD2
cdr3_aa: CASSHSGGGTGELFF
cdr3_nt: TGTGCCAGCAGCCATAGCGGGGGCGGCACCGGGGAGCTGTTTTTT

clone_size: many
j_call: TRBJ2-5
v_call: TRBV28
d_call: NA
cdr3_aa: CASSQGREETQYF
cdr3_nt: TGTGCCAGCAGTCAGGGCAGGGAAGAGACCCAGTACTTC

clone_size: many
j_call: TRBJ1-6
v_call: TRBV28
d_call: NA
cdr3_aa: CASSSVTLGNSPLHF
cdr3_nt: TGTGCCAGCAGTTCGGTGACCCTGGGCAATTCACCCCTCCACTTT

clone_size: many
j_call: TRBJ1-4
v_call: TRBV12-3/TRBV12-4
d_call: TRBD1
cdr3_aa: CASTKDRGRQKLFF
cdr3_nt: TGTGCCAGCACCAAGGACAGGGGGAGGCAAAAACTGTTTTTT

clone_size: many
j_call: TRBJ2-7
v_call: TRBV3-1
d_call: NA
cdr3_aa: CASSRRGANEQYF
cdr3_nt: TGTGCCAGCAGCCGGAGGGGGGCCAACGAGCAGTACTTC

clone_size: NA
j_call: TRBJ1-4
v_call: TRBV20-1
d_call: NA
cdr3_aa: CSARDLWGPANEKLFF
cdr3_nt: TGCAGTGCTAGAGATCTCTGGGGGCCGGCTAATGAAAAACTGTTTTTT

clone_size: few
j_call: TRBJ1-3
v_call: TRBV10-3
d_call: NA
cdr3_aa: CASRSTASSGNTIYF
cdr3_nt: TGTGCCAGCCGATCGACAGCCAGCTCTGGAAACACCATATATTTT

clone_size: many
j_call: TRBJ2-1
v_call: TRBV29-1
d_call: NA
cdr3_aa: CSVGGEYNEQFF
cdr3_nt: TGCAGCGTTGGGGGGGAGTACAATGAGCAGTTCTTC

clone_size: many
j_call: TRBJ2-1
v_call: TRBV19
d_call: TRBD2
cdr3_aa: CASTRGSGGTWGEQFF
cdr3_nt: TGTGCCAGTACCCGGGGTAGCGGGGGTACCTGGGGTGAGCAGTTCTTC

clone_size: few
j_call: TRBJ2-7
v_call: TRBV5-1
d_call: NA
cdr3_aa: CASSLGGLFLGEQYF
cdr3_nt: TGCGCCAGCAGCTTGGGGGGGCTATTCCTGGGTGAGCAGTACTTC

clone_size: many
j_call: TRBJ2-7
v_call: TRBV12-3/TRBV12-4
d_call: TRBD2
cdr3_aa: CASTKGTTEQYF
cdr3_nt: TGTGCCAGCACTAAGGGGACTACCGAGCAGTACTTC

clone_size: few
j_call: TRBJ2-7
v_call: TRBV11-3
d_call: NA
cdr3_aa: CASSLDGGQTYEQYF
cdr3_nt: TGTGCCAGCAGCTTAGATGGTGGGCAAACCTACGAGCAGTACTTC

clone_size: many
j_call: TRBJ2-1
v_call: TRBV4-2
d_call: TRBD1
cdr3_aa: CASSQDRGTGAYNEQFF
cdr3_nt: TGTGCCAGCAGCCAAGATCGAGGGACAGGGGCTTACAATGAGCAGTTCTTC

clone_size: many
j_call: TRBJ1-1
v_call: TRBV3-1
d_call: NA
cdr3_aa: CASSLYPGTVDAFF
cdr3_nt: TGTGCCAGCAGCCTATACCCCGGGACCGTGGATGCTTTCTTT

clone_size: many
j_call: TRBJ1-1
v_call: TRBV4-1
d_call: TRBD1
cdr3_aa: CASSLARGRLRRGTEAFF
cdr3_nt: TGCGCCAGCAGCTTGGCAAGGGGGCGCCTCCGCCGGGGCACTGAAGCTTTCTTT

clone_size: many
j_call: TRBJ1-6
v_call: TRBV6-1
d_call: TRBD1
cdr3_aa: CASRMIRDRDNSPLHF
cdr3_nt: TGTGCCAGCAGAATGATCCGGGACAGGGATAATTCACCCCTCCACTTT

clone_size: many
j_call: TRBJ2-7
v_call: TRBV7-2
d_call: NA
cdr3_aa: CASSSLGGANYEQYF
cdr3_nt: TGTGCCAGCAGCTCCCTTGGGGGGGCTAACTACGAGCAGTACTTC

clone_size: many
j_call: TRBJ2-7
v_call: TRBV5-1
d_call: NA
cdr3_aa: CASSLAEQVLSYEQYF
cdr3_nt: TGCGCCAGCAGCTTGGCGGAACAGGTCCTCTCCTACGAGCAGTACTTC

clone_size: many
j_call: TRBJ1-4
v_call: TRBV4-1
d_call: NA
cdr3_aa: CASSQLPRNEKLFF
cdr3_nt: TGCGCCAGCAGCCAACTGCCCCGTAATGAAAAACTGTTTTTT

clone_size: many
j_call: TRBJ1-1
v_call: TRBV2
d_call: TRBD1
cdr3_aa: CASIFGQGRGTEAFF
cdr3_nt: TGTGCCAGCATTTTCGGACAGGGACGAGGCACTGAAGCTTTCTTT

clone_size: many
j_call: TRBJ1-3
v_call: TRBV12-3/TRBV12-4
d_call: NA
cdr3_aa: CASSPMDSGNTIYF
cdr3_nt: TGTGCCAGCAGCCCCATGGACTCTGGAAACACCATATATTTT

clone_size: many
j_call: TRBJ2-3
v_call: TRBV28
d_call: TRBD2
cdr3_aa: CASSPMWVAGTQYF
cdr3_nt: TGTGCCAGCAGCCCAATGTGGGTAGCGGGCACGCAGTATTTT

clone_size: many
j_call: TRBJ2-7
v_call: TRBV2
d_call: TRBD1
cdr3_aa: CATSGQGPGEQYF
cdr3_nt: TGTGCCACCTCAGGACAGGGACCTGGCGAGCAGTACTTC

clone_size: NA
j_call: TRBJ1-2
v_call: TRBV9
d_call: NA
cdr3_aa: CASSVGWGGYTF
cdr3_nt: TGTGCCAGCAGCGTAGGGTGGGGAGGCTACACCTTC

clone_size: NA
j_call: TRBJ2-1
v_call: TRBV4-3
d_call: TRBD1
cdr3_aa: CASSPGGQLEYNEQFF
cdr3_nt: TGCGCCAGCAGCCCTGGGGGACAGCTAGAATACAATGAGCAGTTCTTC

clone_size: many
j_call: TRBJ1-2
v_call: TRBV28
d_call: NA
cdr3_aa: CASSLEGEPRSYTF
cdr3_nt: TGTGCCAGCAGTTTAGAAGGGGAGCCTAGAAGCTACACCTTC

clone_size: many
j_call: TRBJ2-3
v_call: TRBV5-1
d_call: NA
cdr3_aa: CASSLGLVSGDTQYF
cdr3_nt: TGCGCCAGCAGCTTGGGACTAGTGTCTGGCGATACGCAGTATTTT

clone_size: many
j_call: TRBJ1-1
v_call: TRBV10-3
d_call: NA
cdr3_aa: CAITRGGGLNTEAFF
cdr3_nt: TGTGCCATCACACGGGGCGGGGGACTGAACACTGAAGCTTTCTTT